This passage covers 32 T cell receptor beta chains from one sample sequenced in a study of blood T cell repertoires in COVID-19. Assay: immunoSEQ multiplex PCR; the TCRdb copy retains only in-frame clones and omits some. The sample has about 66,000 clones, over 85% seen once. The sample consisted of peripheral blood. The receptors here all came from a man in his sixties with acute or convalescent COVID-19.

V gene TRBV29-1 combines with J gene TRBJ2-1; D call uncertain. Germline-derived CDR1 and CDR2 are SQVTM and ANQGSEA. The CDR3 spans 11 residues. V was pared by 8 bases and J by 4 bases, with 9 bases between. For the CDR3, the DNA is TGCAGCACACAAAAGTACAATGAGCAGTTCTTC. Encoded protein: CSTQKYNEQFF.

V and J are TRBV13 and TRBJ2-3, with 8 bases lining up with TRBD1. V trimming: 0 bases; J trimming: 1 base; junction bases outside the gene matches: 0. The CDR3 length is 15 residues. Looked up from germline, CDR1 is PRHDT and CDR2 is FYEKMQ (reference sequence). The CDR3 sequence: CASSLGTGGTDTQYF. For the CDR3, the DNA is TGTGCCAGCAGCTTAGGGACAGGGGGCACAGATACGCAGTATTTT.

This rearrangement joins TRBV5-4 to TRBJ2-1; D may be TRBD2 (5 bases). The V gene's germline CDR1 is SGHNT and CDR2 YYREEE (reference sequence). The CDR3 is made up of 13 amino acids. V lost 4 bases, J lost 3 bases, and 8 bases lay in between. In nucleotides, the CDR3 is TGTGCCAGCAGCGTCCGGGACTACAATGAGCAGTTCTTC. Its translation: CASSVRDYNEQFF. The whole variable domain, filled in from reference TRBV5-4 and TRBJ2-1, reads ETGVTQSPTHLIKTRGQQVTLRCSSQSGHNTVSWYQQALGQGPQFIFQYYREEENGRGNFPPRFSGLQFPNYSSELNVNALELDDSALYLCASSVRDYNEQFFGPGTRLTVL.

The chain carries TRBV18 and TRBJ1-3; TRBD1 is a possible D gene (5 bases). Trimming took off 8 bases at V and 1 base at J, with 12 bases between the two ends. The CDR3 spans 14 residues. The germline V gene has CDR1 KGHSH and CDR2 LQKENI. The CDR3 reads CASALQVSGNTIYF. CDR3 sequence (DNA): TGTGCCAGCGCACTACAGGTTTCTGGAAACACCATATATTTT.

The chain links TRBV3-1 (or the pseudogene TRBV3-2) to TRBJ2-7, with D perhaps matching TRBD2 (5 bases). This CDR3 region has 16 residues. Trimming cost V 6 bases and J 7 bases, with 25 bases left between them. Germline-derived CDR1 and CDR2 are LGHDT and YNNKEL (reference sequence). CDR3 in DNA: TGTGCCAGCAGTCAGGAACATACGGGGTTTACGAGGGAGCAGTACTTC. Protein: CASSQEHTGFTREQYF.

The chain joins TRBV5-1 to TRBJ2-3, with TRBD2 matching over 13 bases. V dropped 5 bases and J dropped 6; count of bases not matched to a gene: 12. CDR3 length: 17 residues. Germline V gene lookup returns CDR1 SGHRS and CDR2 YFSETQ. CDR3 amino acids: CASSPGGTSGASDTQYF. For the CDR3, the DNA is TGCGCCAGCAGTCCAGGTGGGACTAGCGGGGCGTCGGATACGCAGTATTTT.

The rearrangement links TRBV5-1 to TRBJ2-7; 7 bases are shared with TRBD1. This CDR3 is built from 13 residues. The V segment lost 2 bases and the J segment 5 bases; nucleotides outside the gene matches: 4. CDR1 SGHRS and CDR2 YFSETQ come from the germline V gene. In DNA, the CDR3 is TGCGCCAGCAGCTTTACAGGGGTCGACGAGCAGTACTTC. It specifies CASSFTGVDEQYF. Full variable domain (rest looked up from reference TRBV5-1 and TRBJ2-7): KAGVTQTPRYLIKTRGQQVTLSCSPISGHRSVSWYQQTPGQGLQFLFEYFSETQRNKGNFPGRFSGRQFSNSRSEMNVSTLELGDSALYLCASSFTGVDEQYFGPGTRLTVT.

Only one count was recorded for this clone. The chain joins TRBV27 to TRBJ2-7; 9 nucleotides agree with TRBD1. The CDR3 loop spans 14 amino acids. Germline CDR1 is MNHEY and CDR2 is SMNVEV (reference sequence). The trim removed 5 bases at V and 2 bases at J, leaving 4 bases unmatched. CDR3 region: CASSGTGNTYEQYF. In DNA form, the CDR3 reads TGTGCCAGCAGTGGGACAGGGAATACCTACGAGCAGTACTTC.

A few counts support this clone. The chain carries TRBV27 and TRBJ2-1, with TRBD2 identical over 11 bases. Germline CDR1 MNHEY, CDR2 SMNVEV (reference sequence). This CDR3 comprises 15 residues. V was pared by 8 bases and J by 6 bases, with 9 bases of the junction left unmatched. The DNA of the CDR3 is TGTGCCAGCTGCGATCCGGGACTAGCGGCCAATGAGCAGTTCTTC. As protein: CASCDPGLAANEQFF.

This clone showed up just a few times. CDR3 residues: CATSDQGSSTQYF. The CDR3 coding sequence is TGTGCCACCAGTGATCAGGGGTCATCTACCCAGTACTTC. The V and J genes are TRBV24-1 and TRBJ2-5; possibly TRBD1 for D (6 bases). The CDR3 length is 13 residues. The germline V gene encodes CDR1 KGHDR and CDR2 SFDVKD. Trimming removed 3 bases at V and 8 bases at J, with 12 bases between.

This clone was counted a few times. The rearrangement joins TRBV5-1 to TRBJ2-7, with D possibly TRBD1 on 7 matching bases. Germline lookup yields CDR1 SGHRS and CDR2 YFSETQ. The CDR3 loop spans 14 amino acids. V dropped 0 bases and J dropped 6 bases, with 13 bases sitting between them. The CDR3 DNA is TGCGCCAGCAGCTTGGCCGGAGGGGGCCTCGAGCAGTACTTC. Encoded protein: CASSLAGGGLEQYF.

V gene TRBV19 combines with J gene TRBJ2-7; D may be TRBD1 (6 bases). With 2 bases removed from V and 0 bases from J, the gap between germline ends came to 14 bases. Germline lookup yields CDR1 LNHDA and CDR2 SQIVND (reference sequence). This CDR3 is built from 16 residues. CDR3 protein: CASSIWVTGSSYEQYF. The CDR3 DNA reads TGTGCCAGTAGTATATGGGTGACAGGAAGCTCCTACGAGCAGTACTTC.

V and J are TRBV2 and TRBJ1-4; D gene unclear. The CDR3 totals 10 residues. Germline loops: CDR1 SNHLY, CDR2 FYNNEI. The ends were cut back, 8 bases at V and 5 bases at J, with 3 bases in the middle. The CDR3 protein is CASGNEKLFF. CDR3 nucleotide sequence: TGTGCCAGCGGCAATGAAAAACTGTTTTTT. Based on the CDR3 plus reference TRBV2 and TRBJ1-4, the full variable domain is EPEVTQTPSHQVTQMGQEVILRCVPISNHLYFYWYRQILGQKVEFLVSFYNNEISEKSEIFDDQFSVERPDGSNFTLKIRSTKLEDSAMYFCASGNEKLFFGSGTQLSVL.

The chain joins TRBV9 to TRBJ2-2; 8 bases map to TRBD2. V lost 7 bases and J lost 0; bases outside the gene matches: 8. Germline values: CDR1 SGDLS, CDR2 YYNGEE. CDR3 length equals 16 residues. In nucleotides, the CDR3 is TGTGCCAGCCAAACTAGCGGCCACGCGAACACCGGGGAGCTGTTTTTT. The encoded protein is CASQTSGHANTGELFF. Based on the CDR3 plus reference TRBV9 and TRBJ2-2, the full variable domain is DSGVTQTPKHLITATGQRVTLRCSPRSGDLSVYWYQQSLDQGLQFLIQYYNGEERAKGNILERFSAQQFPDLHSELNLSSLELGDSALYFCASQTSGHANTGELFFGEGSRLTVL.

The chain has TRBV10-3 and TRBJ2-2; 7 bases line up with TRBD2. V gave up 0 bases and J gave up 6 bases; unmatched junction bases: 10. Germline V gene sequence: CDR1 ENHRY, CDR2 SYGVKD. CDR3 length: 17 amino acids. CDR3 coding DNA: TGTGCCATCAGTGAGTCCTGGGAGGGTACGTCGGCCGGGGAGCTGTTTTTT. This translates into CAISESWEGTSAGELFF.

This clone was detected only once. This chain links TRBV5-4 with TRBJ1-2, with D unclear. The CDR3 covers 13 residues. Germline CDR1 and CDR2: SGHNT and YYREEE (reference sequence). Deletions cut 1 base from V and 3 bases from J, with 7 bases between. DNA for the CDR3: TGTGCCAGCAGCTTGACGGAGTACTATGGCTACACCTTC. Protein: CASSLTEYYGYTF.

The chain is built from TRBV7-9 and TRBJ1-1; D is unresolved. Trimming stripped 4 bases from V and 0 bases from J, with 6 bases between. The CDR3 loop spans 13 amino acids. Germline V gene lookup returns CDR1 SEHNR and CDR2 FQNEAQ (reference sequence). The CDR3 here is CASSSLVNTEAFF. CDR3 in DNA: TGTGCCAGCAGCTCCCTAGTGAACACTGAAGCTTTCTTT.

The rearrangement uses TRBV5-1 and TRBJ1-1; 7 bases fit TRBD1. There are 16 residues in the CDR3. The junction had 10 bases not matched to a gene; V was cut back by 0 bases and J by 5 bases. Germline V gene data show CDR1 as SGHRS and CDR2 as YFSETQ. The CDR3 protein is CASSLALTGFGTEAFF. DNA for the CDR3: TGCGCCAGCAGCTTGGCTCTGACAGGGTTTGGGACTGAAGCTTTCTTT.

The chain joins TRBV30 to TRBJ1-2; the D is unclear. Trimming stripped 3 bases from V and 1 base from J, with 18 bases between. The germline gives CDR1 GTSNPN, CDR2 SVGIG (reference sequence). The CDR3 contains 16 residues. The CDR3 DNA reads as TGTGCCTGGAGCCTTACCTCGACAACGGATAACTATGGCTACACCTTC. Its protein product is CAWSLTSTTDNYGYTF.

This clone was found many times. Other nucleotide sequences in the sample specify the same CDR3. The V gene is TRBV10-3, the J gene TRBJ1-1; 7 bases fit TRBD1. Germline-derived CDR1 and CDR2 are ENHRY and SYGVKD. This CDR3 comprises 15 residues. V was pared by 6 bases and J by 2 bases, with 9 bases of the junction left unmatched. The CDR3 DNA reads TGTGCCATCAGAAACAGACAGGGCCTAAACACTGAAGCTTTCTTT. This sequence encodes CAIRNRQGLNTEAFF.

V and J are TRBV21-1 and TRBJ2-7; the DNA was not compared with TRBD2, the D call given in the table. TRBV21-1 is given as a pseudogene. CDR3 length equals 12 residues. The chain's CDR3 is CASRRALYEQYF. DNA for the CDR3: TGTGCCAGCAGGCGGGCCCTCTACGAGCAGTACTTC.

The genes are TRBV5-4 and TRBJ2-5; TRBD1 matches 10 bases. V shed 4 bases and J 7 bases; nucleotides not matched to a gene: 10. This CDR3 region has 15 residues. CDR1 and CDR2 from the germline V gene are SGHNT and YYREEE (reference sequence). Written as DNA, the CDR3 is TGTGCCAGCAGCCCGTCCCGGGACAGGGGTGGGACCCAGTACTTC. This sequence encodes CASSPSRDRGGTQYF.

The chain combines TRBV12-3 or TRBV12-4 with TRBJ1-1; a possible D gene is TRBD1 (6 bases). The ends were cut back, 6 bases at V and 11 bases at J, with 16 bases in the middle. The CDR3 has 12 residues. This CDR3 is CASSPTGKEAFF. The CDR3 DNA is TGTGCCAGCAGCCCAACAGGGAAAGAGGCTTTCTTT.

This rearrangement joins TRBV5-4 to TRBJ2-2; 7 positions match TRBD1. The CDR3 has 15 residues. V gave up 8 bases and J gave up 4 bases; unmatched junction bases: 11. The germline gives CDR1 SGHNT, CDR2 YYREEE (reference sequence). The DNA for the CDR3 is TGTGCCAGTAGGCCCAGGACAGGAGCCACCGGGGAGCTGTTTTTT. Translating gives CASRPRTGATGELFF.

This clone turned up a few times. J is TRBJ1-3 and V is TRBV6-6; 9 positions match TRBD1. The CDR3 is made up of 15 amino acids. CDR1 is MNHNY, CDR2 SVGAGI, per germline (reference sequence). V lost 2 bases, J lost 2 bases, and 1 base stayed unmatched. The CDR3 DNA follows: TGTGCCAGCAGTTACGGGGACAGGGCTGGAAACACCATATATTTT. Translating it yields CASSYGDRAGNTIYF.

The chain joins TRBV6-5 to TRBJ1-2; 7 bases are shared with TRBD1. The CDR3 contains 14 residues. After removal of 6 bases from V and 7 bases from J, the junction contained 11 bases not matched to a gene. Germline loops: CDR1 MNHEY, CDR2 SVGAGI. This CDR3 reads CASSPVQGLPGYTF. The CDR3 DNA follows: TGTGCCAGCAGCCCGGTACAGGGGTTGCCTGGCTACACCTTC.

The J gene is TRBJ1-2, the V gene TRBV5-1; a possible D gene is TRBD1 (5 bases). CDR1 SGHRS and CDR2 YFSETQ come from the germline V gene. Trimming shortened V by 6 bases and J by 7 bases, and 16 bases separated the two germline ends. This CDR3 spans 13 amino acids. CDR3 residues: CASTREGLGGYTF. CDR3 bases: TGCGCCAGCACACGGGAGGGGCTCGGTGGCTACACCTTC.

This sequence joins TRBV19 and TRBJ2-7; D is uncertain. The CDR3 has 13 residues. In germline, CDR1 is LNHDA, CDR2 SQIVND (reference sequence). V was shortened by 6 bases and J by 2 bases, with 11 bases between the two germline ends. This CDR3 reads CASSPTQTYEQYF. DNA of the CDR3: TGTGCCAGTAGCCCAACTCAAACCTACGAGCAGTACTTC.

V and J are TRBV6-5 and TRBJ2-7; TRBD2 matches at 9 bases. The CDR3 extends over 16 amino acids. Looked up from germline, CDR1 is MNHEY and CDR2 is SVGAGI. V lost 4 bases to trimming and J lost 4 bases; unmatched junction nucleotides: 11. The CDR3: CASSSTGRGGFYEQYF. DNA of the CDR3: TGTGCCAGCAGTTCAACCGGGCGGGGGGGTTTTTACGAGCAGTACTTC.

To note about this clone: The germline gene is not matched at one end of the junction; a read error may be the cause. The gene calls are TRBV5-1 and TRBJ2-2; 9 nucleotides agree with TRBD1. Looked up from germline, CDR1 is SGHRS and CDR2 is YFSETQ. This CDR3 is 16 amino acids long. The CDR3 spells CASSSSGTGNAGELFF. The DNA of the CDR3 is TGCGCCAGCAGCTCTTCCGGGACAGGGAACGCCGGGGAGCTGTTTTTT.

The CDR3 bases are TGTGCCAGTAGAAGGGGGACAGCGTCAAATGAAAAACTGTTTTTT. Its translation: CASRRGTASNEKLFF. The chain links TRBV19 to TRBJ1-4; 7 bases match TRBD1. V gave up 6 bases and J gave up 5 bases; unmatched junction bases: 9. Germline CDR1 reads LNHDA; CDR2 reads SQIVND (reference sequence). The CDR3 loop spans 15 amino acids.

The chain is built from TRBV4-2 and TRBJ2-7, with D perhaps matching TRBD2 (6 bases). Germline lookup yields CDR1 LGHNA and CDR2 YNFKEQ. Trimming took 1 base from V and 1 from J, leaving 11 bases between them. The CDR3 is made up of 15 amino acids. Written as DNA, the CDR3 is TGTGCCAGCAGCCAAGCAGGGACTTGTTCCTACGAGCAGTACTTC. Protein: CASSQAGTCSYEQYF.